A selection of T cell receptor beta chains follows, all from one sample in a study of cytotoxic CD8 clonotypes in ibrutinib-treated CLL. Here immunoSEQ multiplex PCR was the method, and the copy in TCRdb shows in-frame clones only, minus some. The table lists approximately 80,000 clones, more than 70% of them singletons, with under 6% in the top ten. Sequenced here: PBMCs, sampled before ibrutinib treatment. The origin of the receptors is a human donor with chronic lymphocytic leukemia. Both conserved end residues are part of each CDR3. The D gene is left open where the match is weak. Size is omitted from some rows. Given values are once, few, many or a class for expanded clones.

d_call clone_size cdr3_length j_call v_call cdr3_aa cdr3_nt
. . 16 TRBJ2-1 TRBV27 CASGFSYIWTRNEQFF TGTGCCAGCGGTTTCTCCTACATTTGGACCCGCAATGAGCAGTTCTTC
. . 16 TRBJ1-3 TRBV28 CAILERNSNSGNTIYF TGTGCCATACTAGAGAGGAACAGCAACTCTGGAAACACCATATATTTT
TRBD1 . 14 TRBJ1-2 TRBV30 CACARDSSNYGYTF TGTGCCTGCGCTAGGGACAGTAGTAACTATGGCTACACCTTC
. . 16 TRBJ2-7 TRBV16 CASSDIQAYPTYEQYF TGTGCCAGCAGCGATATACAGGCTTACCCTACCTACGAGCAGTACTTC
. . 15 TRBJ2-7 TRBV28 CASSLPAGGYYEQYF TGTGCCAGCAGTTTACCAGCGGGCGGATACTACGAGCAGTACTTC
TRBD2 . 16 TRBJ2-1 TRBV9 CASSVQVTSGRGEQFF TGTGCCAGCAGCGTACAAGTGACTAGCGGGAGGGGGGAGCAGTTCTTC
. . 17 TRBJ1-1 TRBV23-1 CASSPRTATETNTEAFF TGCGCCAGCAGTCCGCGGACAGCCACGGAAACGAACACTGAAGCTTTCTTT
. . 15 TRBJ2-1 TRBV27 CASSSPGTGHNEQFF TGTGCCAGCAGTTCCCCGGGAACGGGACACAATGAGCAGTTCTTC
. . 14 TRBJ1-4 TRBV27 CASPPRATNEKLFF TGTGCCAGCCCCCCCCGGGCAACTAATGAAAAACTGTTTTTT
. . 13 TRBJ2-7 TRBV29-1 CSVEMTGTYEQYF TGCAGCGTTGAAATGACAGGAACCTACGAGCAGTACTTC
. few 14 TRBJ1-2 TRBV19 CASTRDRSNYGYTF TGTGCCAGTACCCGGGACCGCTCAAACTATGGCTACACCTTC
TRBD2 . 14 TRBJ2-7 TRBV29-1 CSVETSGRTYEQYF TGCAGCGTTGAGACTAGCGGGAGGACCTACGAGCAGTACTTC